A single T cell receptor (beta chain) is shown here with its context. As handled by the study authors: Reference gene primer amplification gave estimated nucleated cell counts. This table comes from immunoSEQ multiplex PCR, and its TCRdb copy is limited to in-frame clones, with some not included. The V and J calls and clone size come from that table; D and trimming were worked out from the DNA. The sample shows roughly 53,000 clones, roughly 80% of them seen only once. This specimen belongs to a study of blood T cell repertoires in COVID-19. Study-wide background: T cells, B-cell-depleted T cells, or PBMCs supplied cDNA or gDNA.

V lost 3 bases and J lost 6; bases outside the gene matches: 20. Germline CDR1 and CDR2: SGHAT and FQNNGV. The CDR3 extends over 19 amino acids. Input material: peripheral blood. The chain carries TRBV11-2 and TRBJ1-2, with 9 bases fitting TRBD1. This receptor was identified in a man in his 70s with active COVID-19. The CDR3 sequence: CASSLVKTIQGAGGDGYTF. The CDR3 DNA is TGTGCCAGCAGCTTGGTTAAGACCATACAGGGGGCCGGGGGTGATGGCTACACCTTC.